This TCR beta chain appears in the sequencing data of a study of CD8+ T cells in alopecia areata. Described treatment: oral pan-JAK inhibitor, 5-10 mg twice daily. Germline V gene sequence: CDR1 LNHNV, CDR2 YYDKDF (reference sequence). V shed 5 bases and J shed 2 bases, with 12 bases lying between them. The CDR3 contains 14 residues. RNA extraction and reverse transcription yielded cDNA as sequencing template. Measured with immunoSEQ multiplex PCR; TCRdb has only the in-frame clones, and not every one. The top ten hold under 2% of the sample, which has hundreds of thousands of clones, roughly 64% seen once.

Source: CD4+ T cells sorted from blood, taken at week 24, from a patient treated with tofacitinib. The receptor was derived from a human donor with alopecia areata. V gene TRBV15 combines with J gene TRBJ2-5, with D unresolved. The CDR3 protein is CATSPPPPQETQYF. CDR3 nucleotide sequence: TGTGCCACCAGCCCCCCGCCCCCTCAAGAGACCCAGTACTTC.